This T cell receptor beta chain appears in the sequencing data of a study of beta chain features in type 1 diabetes. Study overall: Age, gender and cell yields were similar between patients and healthy donors. Findings and limits, study-wide: Type 1 diabetes patients showed a moderate but significant shortening of TCRB CDR3s in all four CD4+ subsets.

What was sequenced were expressed TCRB transcripts, since all of the isolated RNA had been reverse transcribed. Sequencing was performed with immunoSEQ multiplex PCR; in TCRdb, only in-frame clones are kept and a portion is missing. The sample lists about 650,000 clones, under 15% occurring once. Remarks on this clone: The antigen is unknown.

The origin of this receptor is a man aged 25 to 40 with type 1 diabetes. Sequences were obtained from naive CD4+ T cells from blood.

CDR3 sequence reads: CASRAHVTETQYF. For the CDR3, the DNA is TGTGCCAGCAGGGCCCATGTGACAGAGACCCAGTACTTC. The gene calls are TRBV2 and TRBJ2-5, with no clear D. The germline CDR1 and CDR2 sequences are SNHLY and FYNNEI. The CDR3 is 13 residues long. Trimming stripped 6 bases from V and 4 bases from J, with 12 bases between.